These 7 T cell receptor beta chains came from one sample sequenced in a study of blood T cell repertoires in COVID-19. Generated by immunoSEQ multiplex PCR, the TCRdb table keeps only in-frame clones and is missing some. In the table there are about 98,000 clones, approximately 84% of which are singletons. Source material: peripheral blood. The receptors come from a man aged 35 to 55 with active or convalescent COVID-19.

The chain recombines TRBV29-1 with TRBJ2-1; 15 bases match TRBD2. The CDR3 runs to 16 residues. V dropped 6 bases and J dropped 5; count of bases not matched to a gene: 8. CDR1 SQVTM and CDR2 ANQGSEA come from the germline V gene. CDR3 in amino acids: CSVRTSGGASDNEQFF. In nucleotides, the CDR3 is TGCAGCGTCCGGACTAGCGGGGGGGCGTCGGACAATGAGCAGTTCTTC.

The rearrangement uses TRBV29-1 and TRBJ1-1, with 12 nucleotides matching TRBD1. Germline assignment: CDR1 SQVTM and CDR2 ANQGSEA. The CDR3 extends over 16 amino acids. J lost 6 bases, V lost 8 bases, and 16 bases had no gene match. CDR3: CSLPFFRDRGLAEAFF. The CDR3, as DNA: TGCAGCCTCCCATTCTTCCGGGACAGGGGGCTCGCTGAAGCTTTCTTT.

The rearrangement joins TRBV18 to TRBJ2-5, with D perhaps matching TRBD1 (6 bases). Between the trimmed V and J ends, which lost 1 base and 2 bases, there was a span of 11 bases. Germline CDR1 reads KGHSH; CDR2 reads LQKENI. The CDR3 loop spans 15 amino acids. CDR3 DNA sequence: TGTGCCAGCTCACCACGGAGGCAGGGGCAAGAGACCCAGTACTTC. As protein: CASSPRRQGQETQYF.

CDR3 DNA: TGTGCTAGTGCACTATCGACCCGCGGCAATGAGCAGTTCTTC. Its translation: CASALSTRGNEQFF. This chain links TRBV12-5 with TRBJ2-1; D is undetermined. This CDR3 has 14 residues. The germline gives CDR1 LGHNT, CDR2 FRNRAP. V was shortened by 7 bases and J by 6 bases, with 16 bases between the two germline ends.

CDR3 nucleotide sequence: TGTGCCTGGAGTCACGGAACAGGGCTCCAAGAGACCCAGTACTTC. Translated, it gives CAWSHGTGLQETQYF. The chain couples TRBV30 to TRBJ2-5; maybe TRBD1 (6 bases). The V end lost 2 bases, the J end lost 1 base, and 14 bases lay between the germline ends. The CDR3 is 15 amino acids. From germline, CDR1 is GTSNPN and CDR2 SVGIG (reference sequence).

The V gene is TRBV19, the J gene TRBJ2-2; 7 positions match TRBD1. Germline V lookup: CDR1 LNHDA, CDR2 SQIVND (reference sequence). J was trimmed by 2 bases and V by 7 bases; bases with no gene match: 7. This CDR3 spans 15 amino acids. The chain's CDR3 is CASKGATGNTGELFF. The CDR3 region has the DNA TGTGCCAGTAAGGGGGCCACTGGAAACACCGGGGAGCTGTTTTTT.

The genes are TRBV12-3 or TRBV12-4 and TRBJ1-1; the D is unclear. The CDR3 spans 12 residues. The V end lost 2 bases, the J end lost 7 bases, and 8 bases lay between the germline ends. This CDR3 reads CASSLMRVEAFF. The CDR3 DNA reads as TGTGCCAGCAGTTTAATGAGGGTTGAAGCTTTCTTT.